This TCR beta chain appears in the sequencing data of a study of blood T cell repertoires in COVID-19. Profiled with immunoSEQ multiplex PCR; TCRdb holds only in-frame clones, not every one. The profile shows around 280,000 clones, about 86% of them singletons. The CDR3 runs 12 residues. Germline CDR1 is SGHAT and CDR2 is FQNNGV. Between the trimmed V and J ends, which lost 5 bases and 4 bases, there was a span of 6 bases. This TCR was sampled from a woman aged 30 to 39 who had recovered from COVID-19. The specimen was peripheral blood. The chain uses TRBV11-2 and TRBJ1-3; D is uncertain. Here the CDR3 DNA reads TGTGCCAGCAGCCTGGGCGGAAACACCATATATTTT. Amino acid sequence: CASSLGGNTIYF. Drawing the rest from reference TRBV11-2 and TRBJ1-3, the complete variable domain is EAGVAQSPRYKIIEKRQSVAFWCNPISGHATLYWYQQILGQGPKLLIQFQNNGVVDDSQLPKDRFSAERLKGVDSTLKIQPAKLEDSAVYLCASSLGGNTIYFGEGSWLTVV.